This T cell receptor (beta chain) appears in the sequencing data of a study of T-cell reconstitution after alpha-beta-depleted transplantation in children. To note about this clonotype: Its target is not known.

Unique molecular identifiers were incorporated during preparation of the TCRbeta library. TCRdb called the PCR reads again in MiXCR, with one record for every CDR3 protein. The profile shows some 200,000 distinct CDR3 sequences, 7% to 9% of them singletons. Overall study findings and caveats: When one year had passed after transplant, most T-cell counts and diversity came from newly produced T cells. The study reportedly traced alpha-beta T cells about two months after transplant to several hundred expanded graft clones.

The receptor comes from a male patient aged 2-9 years who had a stem cell transplant for acute myeloid leukemia, so the T cells may come from the graft donor. The sequencing here drew on PBMCs, mostly from graft donor cells, taken 360 days after TCRalphabeta/CD19-depleted stem cell transplant.

CDR3 nucleotide sequence: TGTGCCAGCAGCCAGGGCCTCTACAATGAGCAGTTCTTC. This sequence encodes CASSQGLYNEQFF. This chain uses TRBV12-3 or TRBV12-4 with TRBJ2-1; D is possibly TRBD1 (5 bases). This CDR3 spans 13 amino acids. Trimming left V 6 bases short and J 3 bases short, with 9 bases between.